These 5 T cell receptor beta chains originate from one sample sequenced in a study of blood T cell repertoires in COVID-19 (dated by TCRdb to the early 2020s). Libraries were built with the immunoSEQ multiplex PCR assay. TCRdb holds this immuneACCESS table with in-frame rearrangements only. Some clones are missing; in checked studies, unresolved V genes explain under half, and the rest has no known cause. The sample records fewer than 30,000 clones, more than 60% of which are singletons. The top ten clones comprise around 7.9% of the sample. The material sequenced was peripheral blood. The receptors originated from a woman aged 65 to 85 with active or convalescent COVID-19.

The chain is built from TRBV6-5 and TRBJ2-5; D perhaps matches TRBD1 (5 bases). The CDR3 spans 14 residues. The V end was cut by 3 bases, the J end by 1 base, with 9 bases between. Per germline, CDR1 MNHEY and CDR2 SVGAGI. This CDR3 is CASSYWGLQETQYF. The CDR3, as DNA: TGTGCCAGCAGTTATTGGGGCCTCCAAGAGACCCAGTACTTC.

This chain's CDR3 is CASSTGDRYNYGYTF. The CDR3 DNA reads TGCGCCAGCAGCACGGGGGACAGATATAACTATGGCTACACCTTC. The genes are TRBV5-1 and TRBJ1-2, with 7 bases aligning to TRBD1. Germline V gene data show CDR1 as SGHRS and CDR2 as YFSETQ. This CDR3 has 15 residues. The V and J ends lost 4 bases and 1 base, in that order; junction bases with no gene match: 7.

This chain uses TRBV10-2 with TRBJ1-2; 8 bases match TRBD1. The CDR3 runs 17 residues. With 0 bases clipped from V and 5 bases from J, the junction kept 11 bases outside the gene matches. CDR1 and CDR2 (germline): WSHSY, SAAADI. The CDR3 DNA sequence: TGCGCCAGCAGTGAGTCGCGGCAGGGGGCGATCCGATATGGCTACACCTTC. This sequence encodes CASSESRQGAIRYGYTF.

V is TRBV5-1 and J is TRBJ1-1; D call uncertain. Germline V gene data show CDR1 as SGHRS and CDR2 as YFSETQ. The CDR3 is made up of 14 amino acids. V was trimmed by 0 bases and J by 4 bases, leaving 10 bases between them. The chain's CDR3 is CASSLGSWSTEAFF. Written as DNA, the CDR3 is TGCGCCAGCAGCTTGGGTTCATGGAGCACTGAAGCTTTCTTT.

This sequence joins TRBV10-3 and TRBJ2-7; 9 nucleotides match TRBD1. V was pared by 7 bases and J by 5 bases, with 3 bases of the junction left unmatched. This CDR3 comprises 12 residues. CDR1 is ENHRY, CDR2 SYGVKD, per germline. In nucleotides, the CDR3 is TGTGCCATCAAGGGACAGGGTGACGAGCAGTACTTC. Its translation: CAIKGQGDEQYF.